The 19 T cell receptor beta chains below were found in one sample sequenced in a study of beta chain features in type 1 diabetes. Study-level findings and limits: For Type 1 diabetes patients, all four CD4+ subsets carried TCRB CDR3s that were moderately but significantly shorter.

The study reverse transcribed the entire isolated RNA, so it sequenced expressed TCRB transcripts. The data were produced by immunoSEQ multiplex PCR, yet TCRdb's version contains in-frame clones alone and is incomplete. Among some 350,000 clones listed, 8.5% to 10% were seen once. Which antigens these TCRs recognize remains unknown. Sequencing used central memory CD4+ T cells from blood. These receptors were collected from a man aged 30-40 years with type 1 diabetes.

This clone turned up a few times. The chain has TRBV30 and TRBJ2-3; D unclear. Looked up from germline, CDR1 is GTSNPN and CDR2 is SVGIG (reference sequence). V lost 0 bases and J 9 bases, leaving 7 bases between the germline ends. The CDR3 loop spans 11 amino acids. CDR3 in amino acids: CAWSVQGTQYF. In DNA, the CDR3 is TGTGCCTGGAGTGTACAAGGAACGCAGTATTTT.

This clone has just a few counts. The rearrangement links TRBV11-2 to TRBJ1-1; TRBD1 is a possible D gene (5 bases). This CDR3 has 14 residues. Trimming removed 6 bases at V and 0 bases at J, with 11 bases between. Germline V gene lookup returns CDR1 SGHAT and CDR2 FQNNGV. CDR3 region: CASSPGPMNTEAFF. The CDR3 coding sequence is TGTGCCAGCAGTCCGGGGCCGATGAACACTGAAGCTTTCTTT.

This clone appeared a few times. The V and J genes are TRBV2 and TRBJ1-1; possible D gene TRBD1, 5 bases. The CDR3 extends over 14 amino acids. Trimming took 11 bases from V and 4 from J, leaving 20 bases between them. Germline CDR1 reads SNHLY; CDR2 reads FYNNEI. The CDR3 region is CAGLAITRGTEAFF. In nucleotides, the CDR3 is TGTGCCGGTTTGGCTATTACAAGGGGCACTGAAGCTTTCTTT.

This rearrangement joins TRBV6-5 to TRBJ1-1; a possible D gene is TRBD1 (5 bases). The CDR3 is 14 residues long. Trimming left V 6 bases short and J 3 bases short, with 14 bases between. Germline V gives CDR1 MNHEY, CDR2 SVGAGI. CDR3 DNA sequence: TGTGCCAGCAGAGAGCAGGGCGTATACACTGAAGCTTTCTTT. This codes for CASREQGVYTEAFF.

This chain uses TRBV11-2 with TRBJ1-1; tentatively, D is TRBD1 (6 bases). The CDR3 runs 12 residues. CDR1 is SGHAT, CDR2 FQNNGV, per germline. V dropped 3 bases and J dropped 10 bases, with 12 bases sitting between them. CDR3 protein: CASSLHQGRAFF. The CDR3 DNA is TGTGCCAGCAGCTTGCATCAGGGGAGAGCTTTCTTT.

The CDR3 spells CSVEIRSSGSRNEQYF. CDR3 bases: TGCAGCGTTGAAATCCGGTCTAGCGGGAGTCGAAACGAGCAGTACTTC. This chain uses TRBV29-1 with TRBJ2-7, with 10 bases that match TRBD2. The junction had 12 bases not matched to a gene; V was cut back by 2 bases and J by 5 bases. The CDR3 has 16 residues. Germline V lookup: CDR1 SQVTM, CDR2 ANQGSEA.

This clone was picked up many times. The gene calls are TRBV7-3 and TRBJ2-7; 10 nucleotides match TRBD2. The ends lost 0 bases at V and 5 bases at J; junction bases unmatched: 10. This CDR3 region has 17 residues. Germline CDR1 and CDR2: SGHTA and FQGTGA. CDR3 residues: CASSLTGLAGVSDEQYF. CDR3 coding DNA: TGTGCCAGCAGCTTAACGGGTCTAGCGGGAGTTAGTGACGAGCAGTACTTC.

This clone was observed at least ten times. The chain recombines TRBV18 with TRBJ1-1; D ambiguous. The CDR3 runs 12 residues. Germline CDR1 reads KGHSH; CDR2 reads LQKENI. The germline V and J ends were trimmed by 1 base and 7 bases, with 7 bases remaining between them. CDR3 coding DNA: TGTGCCAGCTCACCACGGGGTGTTGAAGCTTTCTTT. Its protein is CASSPRGVEAFF.

In its sample, this clone was seen a few times. The chain employs TRBV5-8 and TRBJ2-1, with D perhaps TRBD2 (5 bases). Germline CDR1 is SGHTS and CDR2 is YDEGEE. The CDR3 is 15 amino acids. Between the trimmed V and J ends, which lost 2 bases and 3 bases, there was a span of 12 bases. The CDR3 reads CASSFPGSVYNEQFF. In DNA, the CDR3 is TGTGCCAGCAGCTTCCCGGGGAGCGTCTACAATGAGCAGTTCTTC. The variable domain in full, with the rest retrieved from reference TRBV5-8 and TRBJ2-1, is EAGVTQSPTHLIKTRGQQATLRCSPISGHTSVYWYQQALGLGLQFLLWYDEGEERNRGNFPPRFSGRQFPNYSSELNVNALELEDSALYLCASSFPGSVYNEQFFGPGTRLTVL.

The chain carries TRBV7-2 and TRBJ2-7; D unresolved. Germline CDR1 reads SGHTA; CDR2 reads FQGNSA. This CDR3 is built from 13 residues. V gave up 1 base and J gave up 2 bases, with 6 bases separating them. CDR3 bases: TGTGCCAGCAGCTTAGACTTCCCCTACGAGCAGTACTTC. This sequence encodes CASSLDFPYEQYF.

This clone was counted ten times or more. The chain recombines TRBV7-3 with TRBJ2-1, with 13 bases fitting TRBD2. The CDR3 length is 15 residues. From germline, CDR1 is SGHTA and CDR2 FQGTGA. V dropped 5 bases and J dropped 12; count of bases not matched to a gene: 10. The CDR3 DNA reads TGTGCCAGCAGCCTATTTAGACTAGCGGGAGGTGGGCAGTTCTTC. It encodes CASSLFRLAGGGQFF. Complete variable domain (other parts from reference TRBV7-3 and TRBJ2-1): GAGVSQTPSNKVTEKGKYVELRCDPISGHTALYWYRQSLGQGPEFLIYFQGTGAADDSGLPNDRFFAVRPEGSVSTLKIQRTERGDSAVYLCASSLFRLAGGGQFFGPGTRLTVL.

This clone was seen only a few times. This chain links TRBV7-6 with TRBJ2-3; TRBD2 might be the D (5 bases). The CDR3 totals 14 residues. The V gene's germline CDR1 is SGHVS and CDR2 FNYEAQ. The V and J ends lost 4 bases and 3 bases respectively, with 11 bases between them. This chain's CDR3 is CASSSLERTDTQYF. The CDR3, as DNA: TGTGCCAGCAGCTCCCTGGAGCGGACAGATACGCAGTATTTT.

This chain links TRBV18 with TRBJ2-5; maybe TRBD2 (6 bases). Trimming left V 1 base short and J 5 bases short, with 17 bases between. CDR1 is KGHSH, CDR2 LQKENI, per germline. The CDR3 loop spans 16 amino acids. Here the CDR3 DNA reads TGTGCCAGCTCACCACAAGCGGGCCATGGGTGGGAGACCCAGTACTTC. Translation gives CASSPQAGHGWETQYF.

This rearrangement joins TRBV4-2 to TRBJ1-4; D is uncertain. The germline V gene has CDR1 LGHNA and CDR2 YNFKEQ. The CDR3 is 12 amino acids. Trimming took 4 bases from V and 5 from J, leaving 5 bases between them. The CDR3 protein is CASSLLNEKLFF. DNA for the CDR3: TGTGCCAGCAGCCTCCTAAATGAAAAACTGTTTTTT.

The chain links TRBV7-9 to TRBJ1-2; TRBD1 might be the D (6 bases). Germline V gives CDR1 SEHNR, CDR2 FQNEAQ (reference sequence). The CDR3 totals 14 residues. Trimming removed 5 bases from V and 6 bases from J, with 16 bases in between. In DNA, the CDR3 is TGTGCCAGCAGCCTACTAGACAGGAACAATGGCTACACCTTC. This translates into CASSLLDRNNGYTF.

This clone was picked up a small number of times. This chain connects TRBV4-3 to TRBJ2-1; D perhaps matches TRBD1 (6 bases). V was trimmed by 2 bases and J by 4 bases, leaving 9 bases between them. CDR1 and CDR2 (germline): LGHNA, YSLEER. This CDR3 is built from 14 residues. For the CDR3, the DNA is TGCGCCAGCAGCCAATACACAGGGTACAATGAGCAGTTCTTC. Translated: CASSQYTGYNEQFF.

The rearrangement joins TRBV2 to TRBJ1-1; TRBD1 is a possible D gene (6 bases). Germline V gene data show CDR1 as SNHLY and CDR2 as FYNNEI. The V end lost 7 bases, the J end lost 5 bases, and 14 bases lay between the germline ends. CDR3 length equals 13 residues. The CDR3 region is CASNTRGETEAFF. The DNA for the CDR3 is TGTGCCAGCAACACCAGGGGAGAGACTGAAGCTTTCTTT.

The chain recombines TRBV6-6 with TRBJ2-7, with D possibly called TRBD1 or TRBD2 (6 bases each). Germline CDR1 is MNHNY and CDR2 is SVGAGI (reference sequence). This CDR3 is built from 13 residues. V gave up 4 bases and J gave up 4 bases, with 11 bases separating them. The CDR3, as DNA: TGTGCCAGCAGTTTCGGAGGGGGGTACGAGCAGTACTTC. It yields the protein CASSFGGGYEQYF.

This clone was seen ten or more times. The V call is TRBV7-9, the J call TRBJ1-4, with 7 bases aligning to TRBD1. Germline V gives CDR1 SEHNR, CDR2 FQNEAQ (reference sequence). Trimming removed 5 bases from V and 5 bases from J; junction bases left unmatched: 17. There are 18 residues in the CDR3. In DNA, the CDR3 is TGTGCCAGCAGCGAAGGAATAAGAGCCCGGGACAGAAATGAAAAACTGTTTTTT. This codes for CASSEGIRARDRNEKLFF.